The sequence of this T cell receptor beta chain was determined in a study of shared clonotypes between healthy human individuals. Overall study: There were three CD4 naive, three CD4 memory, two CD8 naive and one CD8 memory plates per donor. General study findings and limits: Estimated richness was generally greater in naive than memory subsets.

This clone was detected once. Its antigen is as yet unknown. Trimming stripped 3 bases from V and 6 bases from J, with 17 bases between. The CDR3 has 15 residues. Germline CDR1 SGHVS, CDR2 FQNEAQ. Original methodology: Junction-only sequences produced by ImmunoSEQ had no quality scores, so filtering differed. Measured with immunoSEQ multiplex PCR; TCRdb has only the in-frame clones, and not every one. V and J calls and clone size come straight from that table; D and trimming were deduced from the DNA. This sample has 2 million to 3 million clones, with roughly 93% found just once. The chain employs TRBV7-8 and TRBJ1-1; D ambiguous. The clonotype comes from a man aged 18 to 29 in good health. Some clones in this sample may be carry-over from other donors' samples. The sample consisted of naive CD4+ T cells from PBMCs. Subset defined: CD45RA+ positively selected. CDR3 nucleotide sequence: TGTGCCAGCAGCTTTTATCCTAGATCCGGCCCTGAAGCTTTCTTT. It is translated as CASSFYPRSGPEAFF.